This T cell receptor beta chain was observed in a study of T cell responses to AZD1222 COVID-19 vaccine (dated by TCRdb to about 2021). About the study as a whole: TCR sequencing was performed for about 250 trial participants, of whom about 200 were given two doses of AZD1222 and 26 were given two doses of MenACWY control vaccine. Enrollment into the trials was organized by age into subgroups of 18-55, 56-69 and 70-plus years, and those subgroups contained approximately 160, 26 and 62 TCR-sequenced participants, respectively.

The CDR3 regions of human TCRbeta chains were subjected to immunosequencing. As for the original processing: TCRs in the repertoires were matched against a reference library of SARS-CoV-2-specific TCRs that had been generated with the MIRA antigen-specificity platform. Breadth was defined as the fraction of unique TCRs that were SARS-CoV-2-associated, and depth was defined as the fraction of total T cells that were SARS-CoV-2-associated. Using the MIRA data, every spike-specific TCR was mapped to the spike region that the TCR reacted to and assigned to either a CD4 or a CD8 class. Log10-transformed breadth and depth values were compared by one-way ANOVA with Sidak's multiple comparisons tests. TCRdb stores this immuneACCESS table with in-frame sequences only. Part of the clones is absent; in the studies checked, under half of the shortfall reflects unresolved V genes, and no reason is known for the rest. The V and J calls and clone size come from that table; D and trimming were worked out from the DNA. This sample gives around 130,000 clones in total; 80% to 95% of them show up just once. The ten largest make up around 1.1% of the sample.

What the time point label conveys for this sample: about 28 days (+/-7) after the second vaccine dose. AZD1222 recipients given second doses at about 4 weeks or at about 12 weeks were pooled, since spike-specific TCR depth and breadth were not found to differ between the two schedules. Vaccinee samples were obtained from the UK trials COV001 and COV002, which included a single-blind randomized controlled phase 2/3 trial of AZD1222 (ChAdOx1 nCoV-19) in healthy adults. For TCRbeta chain sequencing, PBMC samples from trial participants were taken at day 0 and at day 28 after the second dose. This clone has just one count. The specificity of this receptor is unknown. Base-call qualities are not available, and no considerably larger clone is one nucleotide away. Trimming costs V 0 bases and J 0 bases, and their ends lie 6 bases apart. Its CDR3 holds 14 amino acids, cysteine through phenylalanine. The read is trimmed to its CDR3 DNA, 42 bases read in frame from base 1. The germline V gene (reference sequence) supplies CDR1 SGHNT and CDR2 YYREEE.

Overall results and qualifications from the work: Conclusions about previously exposed vaccinees are limited because only 5 or 6 AZD1222 recipients were SARS-CoV-2 seropositive at baseline. No day 14 peak-response samples were available, so repertoires were characterized only after the peak T cell response. Participants were mostly white British, with more females than males. The authors suggested clonal diversity may have been underestimated. CD4 TCRs associated with the vaccine covered the entire spike protein, and the dominant responses were in regions 160-218 and 743-854. The 56-69-year group was small, and its depth increase did not reach significance, likely because of low power. Spike-specific TCR breadth and depth rose significantly after two AZD1222 doses compared with day 0 and with MenACWY recipients. Epitopes outside the regions mutated in the B.1.351 and B.1.1.7 variants were reportedly recognized by nearly half of the unique spike-specific TCRs.

The TCR sequence derives from an adult who received the AZD1222 COVID-19 vaccine. Source: peripheral blood, taken 28 days after the second AZD1222 dose. The rearranged segments are TRBV5-4 and TRBJ1-1; there is no confident call for the D gene. The nucleotide sequence reads as follows: TGTGCCAGCAGCTTGGAAACAGTGAACACTGAAGCTTTCTTT. Its coded protein is CASSLETVNTEAFF.